This T cell receptor beta chain derives from a study of CD8+CD57+ T cells in acquired aplastic anemia (dated by TCRdb to the late 2010s). A note on the overall study: DNA extracted from sorted CD4+ and CD8+ cells had a mean of approximately 3.3 ug, with a range of about 0.2 to 30 ug. CD8+CD57+ expansion was defined as a frequency above the mean frequency observed in healthy subjects. What the authors observed across the whole study: No significant difference in CD8+ Simpson's diversity was found between patients and healthy controls (P=0.060). Twenty-nine CD8+ CDR3 sequences were shared between patients and controls but appeared highly expressed in patients and within their immunodominant clones.

Flow cytometry had shown CD8+CD57+ cell expansion in the patients selected for sequencing. All patients had severe acquired aplastic anemia diagnosed by International Study of Aplastic Anemia and Agranulocytosis and Camitta criteria. At the time blood was sampled, none of the patients had received any therapy. In the study, sorted CD4+ and CD8+ blood T cells from patients with severe aplastic anemia and from healthy subjects underwent deep sequencing of TCR repertoires. In the USA, patient enrollment took place under clinicaltrials.gov protocols 00001620, 01623167, 00001397, 00071045, 00081523 and 00961064. Ficoll-Paque density gradient centrifugation was used to isolate peripheral blood mononuclear cells. CD4+ and CD8+ T cells were sorted by FACS or magnetic beads before DNA extraction. This clonotype has at least ten counts. Its specific antigen is unknown. Base qualities are not at hand, and no much larger clone is one base apart.

CDR1 and CDR2 are read off the germline V gene as SGHDT and YYEEEE. The germline V end is reduced by 2 bases and the J end by 4 bases; junction bases left unmatched: 10. The CDR3 runs 17 amino acids, cysteine and phenylalanine included. Just the 51-base CDR3 DNA is kept, in frame starting at base 1. Genomic DNA was used as template for profiling of TCR beta VDJ combinations and CDR3 sequences. An Illumina HiSeq 2000 was the platform used for TCR repertoire sequencing. The authors' analysis ran thus. TRBV/TRBJ rearrangement plots, CDR3 size and DJ length profiles, and Simpson's diversity index were used to assess repertoires. Whichever DNA sequence was most abundant in the deep sequencing data was defined as the immunodominant clone. CDR3 amino acid sequences were checked for sharing across subjects and were also compared against the VDJdb database and published repertoires. The raw public reads went through TCRdb reprocessing: fastp at Q25, MiXCR clone calling, in-frame beta chains kept. Rows are combined by CDR3 protein, so each entry shows the most common genes and DNA. It is TCRdb's table, rather than the study itself, that gives the V and J calls and clone size. The sample table shows about 200,000 distinct CDR3 sequences, and about half are seen once. 15% to 20% of the sample is held by the ten biggest clonotypes.

Sequencing was performed on sorted CD4+, CD8+, or CD8+CD57+ T cells (not recorded which) from PBMCs. The clonotype originates from a human donor with aplastic anemia. The chain couples TRBV5-6 to TRBJ2-5, and TRBD1 aligns with 11 junction nucleotides. The DNA sequence follows: TGTGCCAGCAGCTTCCTAAGAAGGACAGGGGGCGGAGAGACCCAGTACTTC. Translation gives CASSFLRRTGGGETQYF.